A single sample gave rise to the 17 T cell receptor beta chains below, sequenced in a study of shared clonotypes between healthy human individuals. Terminally differentiated effector memory CD45RA+ cells were excluded from the naive CD8 cells, which were CD45RO-negative and positively selected for CCR7. Repertoires were generated with immunoSEQ multiplex PCR, while TCRdb's copy carries only in-frame clones and drops some. The data show around 2,000,000 clones, less than 95% seen once. What was sequenced was naive CD8+ T cells sorted from blood. The receptors stem from a young man in good health.

The CDR3 coding sequence is TGCGCCAGCAGCTTGGGAGGCAACAACTACGAGCAGTACTTC. This translates into CASSLGGNNYEQYF. This sequence joins TRBV5-1 and TRBJ2-7; D call uncertain. V lost 0 bases to trimming and J lost 3 bases, with 10 bases between them. CDR3 length equals 14 residues. In germline, CDR1 is SGHRS, CDR2 YFSETQ.

This clone came up once. The V gene is TRBV6-5, the J gene TRBJ1-1; D not resolved. CDR1 and CDR2 (germline): MNHEY, SVGAGI. V shed 4 bases and J shed 12 bases, with 18 bases lying between them. This CDR3 is 13 amino acids long. The CDR3 DNA reads TGTGCCAGCAGTTCGTCTCAGGAAGGTGTTACTTTCTTT. It yields the protein CASSSSQEGVTFF.

V is TRBV6-5 and J is TRBJ1-1; a possible D gene is TRBD1 (5 bases). The V end lost 2 bases, the J end lost 2 bases, and 15 bases lay between the germline ends. Germline V lookup: CDR1 MNHEY, CDR2 SVGAGI. The CDR3 runs 16 residues. The CDR3 loop reads CASSYLSWDLNTEAFF. In DNA, the CDR3 is TGTGCCAGCAGTTACCTCTCTTGGGACCTCAACACTGAAGCTTTCTTT.

The rearrangement joins TRBV19 to TRBJ2-5, with TRBD1 matching 8 bases. The J segment lost 5 bases and the V segment lost 4 bases, leaving 9 bases of the junction unmatched. CDR3 length equals 15 residues. The germline CDR1 and CDR2 sequences are LNHDA and SQIVND (reference sequence). DNA for the CDR3: TGTGCCAGTAGTACTCAGGACAGGGAATGGGAGACCCAGTACTTC. Protein: CASSTQDREWETQYF. The entire variable domain, with the rest obtained from reference TRBV19 and TRBJ2-5, is as follows: DGGITQSPKYLFRKEGQNVTLSCEQNLNHDAMYWYRQDPGQGLRLIYYSQIVNDFQKGDIAEGYSVSREKKESFPLTVTSAQKNPTAFYLCASSTQDREWETQYFGPGTRLLVL.

A word on this clone: The same CDR3 is also encoded by other DNA sequences in this sample. This chain uses TRBV5-4 with TRBJ2-5; no definite D call. Trimming removed 0 bases from V and 5 bases from J, with 5 bases in between. The CDR3 extends over 12 amino acids. In germline, CDR1 is SGHNT, CDR2 YYREEE (reference sequence). The CDR3 protein is CASSLGSETQYF. In DNA, the CDR3 is TGTGCCAGCAGCTTGGGGTCGGAGACCCAGTACTTC.

The table lists this clone with a count of one. J is TRBJ1-5 and V is TRBV10-1; D might be TRBD1 (5 bases). CDR3 length equals 14 residues. V lost 7 bases and J lost 0, with 10 bases in between. Germline V lookup: CDR1 WNHNN, CDR2 SYGVQD (reference sequence). In DNA, the CDR3 is TGCGCCAGCAAAATCAGGGATAGCAATCAGCCCCAGCATTTT. Protein sequence: CASKIRDSNQPQHF.

This clone was detected only once. This chain links TRBV5-1 with TRBJ2-2; the D call may be TRBD1 or TRBD2 (6 bases each). Per germline, CDR1 SGHRS and CDR2 YFSETQ. Trimming took off 2 bases at V and 7 bases at J, with 24 bases between the two ends. This CDR3 region has 18 residues. Here the CDR3 reads CASSFGPPGGVSGGELFF. CDR3 bases: TGCGCCAGCAGCTTTGGTCCTCCCGGGGGCGTCTCGGGCGGGGAGCTGTTTTTT.

The rearrangement uses TRBV19 and TRBJ2-2, with 9 nucleotides matching TRBD1. The length of the CDR3 is 15 residues. From germline, CDR1 is LNHDA and CDR2 SQIVND (reference sequence). The V gene end was trimmed by 4 bases and the J gene end by 4 bases; junction bases not matched to a gene: 4. The CDR3 protein is CASSTGTGPTGELFF. CDR3 nucleotides: TGTGCCAGTAGTACCGGGACAGGGCCCACCGGGGAGCTGTTTTTT.

Regarding this clone: The sample holds other DNA sequences that translate to the same CDR3. The V and J genes are TRBV7-9 and TRBJ2-7, with a weak D call TRBD1 (5 bases). The CDR3 covers 12 residues. V lost 8 bases to trimming and J lost 3 bases, with 11 bases between them. Germline lookup yields CDR1 SEHNR and CDR2 FQNEAQ (reference sequence). The CDR3 DNA reads TGTGCCAGCTCTATCCAGGGCTACGAGCAGTACTTC. Translated: CASSIQGYEQYF.

This clone showed up just once. Other DNA sequences within the sample encode an identical CDR3. CDR3 sequence reads: CASSVGLGGGSPLHF. CDR3 in DNA: TGTGCCAGCAGCGTAGGACTGGGCGGAGGTTCACCCCTCCACTTT. The chain is built from TRBV9 and TRBJ1-6; D uncertain. V lost 0 bases and J lost 9, with 13 bases in between. The CDR3 has 15 residues. The germline CDR1 and CDR2 sequences are SGDLS and YYNGEE.

This chain connects TRBV6-1 to TRBJ1-3; 7 positions match TRBD1. Unmatched junction bases numbered 8, after V lost 10 bases and J lost 2 bases. CDR1 is MNHNS, CDR2 SASEGT, per germline. The CDR3 spans 14 residues. The CDR3 loop reads CAIPGTDTGNTIYF. CDR3 nucleotides: TGTGCCATTCCAGGGACAGACACTGGAAACACCATATATTTT.

A word on this clone: The sample holds other DNA sequences that translate to the same CDR3. V is TRBV27 and J is TRBJ2-1, with TRBD2 identical over 12 bases. V gave up 3 bases and J gave up 7 bases; unmatched junction bases: 1. The V gene's germline CDR1 is MNHEY and CDR2 SMNVEV (reference sequence). The CDR3 totals 14 residues. The CDR3 bases are TGTGCCAGCAGTTTTCTAGCGGGGGGGAATGAGCAGTTCTTC. Translation gives CASSFLAGGNEQFF.

The CDR3 protein is CASSEAGENGYTF. In DNA form, the CDR3 reads TGTGCCAGCAGTGAAGCGGGGGAGAATGGCTACACCTTC. V is TRBV2 and J is TRBJ1-2; maybe TRBD1 (5 bases). The CDR3 contains 13 residues. Trimming took off 0 bases at V and 6 bases at J, with 8 bases between the two ends. CDR1 and CDR2 from the germline V gene are SNHLY and FYNNEI.

The chain links TRBV7-9 to TRBJ1-5; 7 nucleotides agree with TRBD1. The CDR3 runs to 18 residues. Per germline, CDR1 SEHNR and CDR2 FQNEAQ (reference sequence). The V and J ends lost 5 bases and 0 bases, in that order; junction bases with no gene match: 13. DNA of the CDR3: TGTGCCAGCAGCACCGACCAGGGGGACCCAAATAGCAATCAGCCCCAGCATTTT. Residues: CASSTDQGDPNSNQPQHF.

Of note for this clone: Germline and junction disagree at one end, which may indicate a read error. The same CDR3 can be traced to other DNA sequences in this sample. The genes are TRBV4-1 and TRBJ1-6, with D unresolved. Germline V gene lookup returns CDR1 MGHRA and CDR2 YSYEKL. The CDR3 has 16 amino acids. The CDR3 region has the DNA TGCGCCAGCAGTCAAGAAGGGAGCTCCTATAATTCACCCCTCCACTTT. As protein: CASSQEGSSYNSPLHF.

This clone was counted once. This CDR3 is CASSSLDRVKVDEQFF. For the CDR3, the DNA is TGTGCCAGCAGCTCCCTTGACAGGGTCAAGGTGGATGAGCAGTTCTTC. V gene TRBV7-9 combines with J gene TRBJ2-1; 7 nucleotides line up with TRBD1. Per germline, CDR1 SEHNR and CDR2 FQNEAQ (reference sequence). V lost 4 bases to trimming and J lost 8 bases; unmatched junction nucleotides: 14. CDR3 length equals 16 residues.

This clone was detected a few times. The chain uses TRBV27 and TRBJ2-1; no definite D call. The V end was cut by 3 bases, the J end by 12 bases, with 12 bases between. This CDR3 region has 12 residues. The germline CDR1 and CDR2 sequences are MNHEY and SMNVEV (reference sequence). The CDR3 region is CASSFWGSGQFF. CDR3 bases: TGTGCCAGCAGTTTTTGGGGTTCGGGGCAGTTCTTC.